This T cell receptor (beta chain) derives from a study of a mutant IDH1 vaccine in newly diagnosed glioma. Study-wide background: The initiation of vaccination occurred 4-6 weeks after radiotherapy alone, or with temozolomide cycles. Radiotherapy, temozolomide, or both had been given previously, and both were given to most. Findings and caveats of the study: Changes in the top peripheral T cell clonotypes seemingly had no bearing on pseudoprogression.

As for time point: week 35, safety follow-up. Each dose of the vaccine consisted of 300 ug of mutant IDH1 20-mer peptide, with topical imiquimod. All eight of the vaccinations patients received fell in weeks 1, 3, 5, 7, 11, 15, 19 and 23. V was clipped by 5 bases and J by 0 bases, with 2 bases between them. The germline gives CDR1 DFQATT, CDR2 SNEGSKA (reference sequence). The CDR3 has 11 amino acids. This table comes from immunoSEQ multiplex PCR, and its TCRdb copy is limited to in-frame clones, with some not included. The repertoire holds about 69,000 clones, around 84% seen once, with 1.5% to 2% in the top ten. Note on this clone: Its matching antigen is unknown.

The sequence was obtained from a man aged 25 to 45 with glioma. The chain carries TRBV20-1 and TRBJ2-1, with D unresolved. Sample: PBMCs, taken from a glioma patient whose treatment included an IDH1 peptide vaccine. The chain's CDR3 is CSAYSYNEQFF. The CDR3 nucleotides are TGCAGTGCTTACTCCTACAATGAGCAGTTCTTC.